This TCR beta chain was recovered during a study of OX40 agonist ivuxolimab in advanced cancers. In the study overall: Enrolled patients in dose escalation had cancers that were hepatocellular carcinoma, melanoma, renal cell or head and neck cancer. Participants, 82.7% male, averaged roughly 55 years of age, ranging from about 23 to 79.

Excluded were patients having autoimmune disease history or systemic immunosuppression. Profiling relied on immunoSEQ multiplex PCR, and the TCRdb table lists in-frame clones only, not all of them. In the table there are about 70,000 clones, 85% of which are singletons. Germline V gives CDR1 SGHNT, CDR2 YENEEA. V lost 3 bases and J 3 bases, leaving 5 bases between the germline ends. The CDR3 extends over 12 amino acids. The rearrangement joins TRBV11-3 to TRBJ2-5; unclear D gene. Sequencing was performed on CD4+ or CD8+ T cells sorted from blood, taken in a trial of the OX40 agonist ivuxolimab. This receptor was taken from an adult with an advanced solid tumor such as melanoma, head and neck, liver or kidney cancer. CDR3 in amino acids: CASSFSKETQYF. The CDR3 region has the DNA TGTGCCAGCAGCTTTTCAAAAGAGACCCAGTACTTC.